A single sample gave rise to the 17 T cell receptor beta chains below, sequenced in a study of early stage breast cancer tumors. TCRdb's table, derived via immunoSEQ multiplex PCR, lists solely in-frame clones and lacks some. The sample has about 31,000 clones, roughly 80% seen once. Source material: breast tumor tissue. The source of these receptors is a person aged 25 to 40 with breast cancer.

The chain employs TRBV27 and TRBJ1-1; tentative D call: TRBD1 (6 bases). Germline values: CDR1 MNHEY, CDR2 SMNVEV (reference sequence). The CDR3 totals 16 residues. The germline V and J ends were trimmed by 4 bases and 3 bases, with 18 bases remaining between them. CDR3 DNA: TGTGCCAGCAGTTCCGCCCGCCCGACAGGAGACACTGAAGCTTTCTTT. This translates into CASSSARPTGDTEAFF.

The chain uses TRBV7-3 and TRBJ2-1, with a tentative D call TRBD1 (6 bases). CDR3 length: 15 amino acids. In germline, CDR1 is SGHTA, CDR2 FQGTGA. V gave up 5 bases and J gave up 6 bases, with 17 bases separating them. In DNA form, the CDR3 reads TGTGCCAGCAGCCCTGACCCGGGACAAACCAATGAGCAGTTCTTC. Its translation: CASSPDPGQTNEQFF.

The genes are TRBV6-1 and TRBJ2-7, with TRBD2 matching 7 bases. V trimming: 7 bases; J trimming: 5 bases; junction bases outside the gene matches: 8. The CDR3 has 13 residues. CDR1 and CDR2 (germline): MNHNS, SASEGT. The CDR3 region is CASIRRERNEQYF. The CDR3 bases are TGTGCCAGCATCCGGCGGGAGAGGAACGAGCAGTACTTC.

The rearrangement links TRBV9 to TRBJ2-5; perhaps TRBD2 as D (5 bases). Trimming left V 0 bases short and J 4 bases short, with 16 bases between. The CDR3 is 16 amino acids. Germline CDR1 SGDLS, CDR2 YYNGEE. CDR3 in amino acids: CASSVDGVRLRETQYF. The DNA of the CDR3 is TGTGCCAGCAGCGTAGACGGGGTTAGATTGCGAGAGACCCAGTACTTC.

This clone has just a few counts. The CDR3 loop is CASSLLVLGNSPLHF. In DNA form, the CDR3 reads TGTGCCAGCAGCTTATTGGTCTTAGGGAATTCACCCCTCCACTTT. The rearrangement links TRBV7-9 to TRBJ1-6; D is ambiguous. Germline assignment: CDR1 SEHNR and CDR2 FQNEAQ (reference sequence). V lost 2 bases and J 7 bases, leaving 12 bases between the germline ends. The CDR3 consists of 15 residues.

Comment on this clone: One junction end does not reproduce the germline sequence, and a read error may be involved. The gene calls are TRBV7-2 and TRBJ2-5; D not resolved. This CDR3 is built from 16 residues. The germline V gene encodes CDR1 SGHTA and CDR2 FQGNSA. This CDR3 is CASSPTGSSLQKTQYF. DNA of the CDR3: TGTGCCAGCAGTCCCACCGGGTCCTCCCTCCAAAAGACCCAGTACTTC.

J is TRBJ2-1 and V is TRBV19; no reliable D call. The germline CDR1 and CDR2 sequences are LNHDA and SQIVND (reference sequence). There are 14 residues in the CDR3. The V end lost 4 bases, the J end lost 7 bases, and 14 bases lay between the germline ends. The CDR3 loop reads CASSTGTFGNEQFF. CDR3 DNA: TGTGCCAGTAGTACCGGAACCTTCGGGAATGAGCAGTTCTTC.

The rearrangement joins TRBV29-1 to TRBJ1-2, with 7 bases identical to TRBD1. This CDR3 spans 13 amino acids. V gave up 0 bases and J gave up 8 bases; unmatched junction bases: 6. CDR1 is SQVTM and CDR2 is ANQGSEA in the germline V gene. CDR3 in DNA: TGCAGCGTTGAAGATCCGACAGGGTGGGGCTACACCTTC. This encodes CSVEDPTGWGYTF. Full variable domain (rest looked up from reference TRBV29-1 and TRBJ1-2): SAVISQKPSRDICQRGTSLTIQCQVDSQVTMMFWYRQQPGQSLTLIATANQGSEATYESGFVIDKFPISRPNLTFSTLTVSNMSPEDSSIYLCSVEDPTGWGYTFGSGTRLTVV.

V usage is TRBV7-3 and J usage is TRBJ1-1; D call uncertain. Germline values: CDR1 SGHTA, CDR2 FQGTGA. The ends were cut back, 0 bases at V and 5 bases at J, with 16 bases in the middle. The CDR3 length is 16 residues. CDR3 sequence (DNA): TGTGCCAGCAGCTTAACTCATCTAAGTTCGGGGACTGAAGCTTTCTTT. As protein: CASSLTHLSSGTEAFF.

V gene TRBV7-2 combines with J gene TRBJ1-4; the D gene is possibly TRBD1 (5 bases). This CDR3 is 15 amino acids long. CDR1 and CDR2 from the germline V gene are SGHTA and FQGNSA. V dropped 5 bases and J dropped 5 bases, with 15 bases sitting between them. The CDR3 here is CASSHGGGENEKLFF. The CDR3 coding sequence is TGTGCCAGCAGCCACGGGGGTGGAGAGAATGAAAAACTGTTTTTT. Full variable domain (rest looked up from reference TRBV7-2 and TRBJ1-4): GAGVSQSPSNKVTEKGKDVELRCDPISGHTALYWYRQSLGQGLEFLIYFQGNSAPDKSGLPSDRFSAERTGGSVSTLTIQRTQQEDSAVYLCASSHGGGENEKLFFGSGTQLSVL.

The V and J genes are TRBV6-5 and TRBJ2-7; D unclear. Germline values: CDR1 MNHEY, CDR2 SVGAGI. This CDR3 is 16 amino acids long. Deletions cut 0 bases from V and 2 bases from J, with 14 bases between. This chain's CDR3 is CASSYSIQASTYEQYF. The CDR3 coding sequence is TGTGCCAGCAGTTACTCGATACAAGCGAGTACCTACGAGCAGTACTTC.

The chain recombines TRBV7-9 with TRBJ1-1; 9 positions agree with TRBD1. The CDR3 has 16 amino acids. Germline CDR1 and CDR2: SEHNR and FQNEAQ (reference sequence). The trim removed 5 bases at V and 4 bases at J, leaving 11 bases unmatched. CDR3 DNA sequence: TGTGCCAGCAGCCGTGGGACAGGGAGGGGTACCACTGAAGCTTTCTTT. Its protein is CASSRGTGRGTTEAFF.

CDR3 sequence reads: CASSLEASGRISFYEQYF. In DNA, the CDR3 is TGTGCCAGCAGCTTAGAGGCTAGCGGGAGGATCTCCTTCTACGAGCAGTACTTC. The chain couples TRBV7-2 to TRBJ2-7; 11 nucleotides agree with TRBD2. V shed 1 base and J 3 bases; nucleotides not matched to a gene: 11. CDR1 and CDR2 from the germline V gene are SGHTA and FQGNSA. The CDR3 is 18 amino acids.

The rearrangement joins TRBV7-2 to TRBJ2-3; TRBD2 agrees at 8 bases. Unmatched junction bases numbered 5, after V lost 3 bases and J lost 3 bases. CDR1 is SGHTA, CDR2 FQGNSA, per germline. The CDR3 runs 15 residues. CDR3 residues: CASSFSGIFTDTQYF. The DNA for the CDR3 is TGTGCCAGCAGCTTTAGCGGGATTTTTACAGATACGCAGTATTTT.

This clone appeared once. This rearrangement joins TRBV5-4 to TRBJ2-7, with 7 bases identical to TRBD1. This CDR3 contains 18 residues. The germline V gene encodes CDR1 SGHNT and CDR2 YYREEE (reference sequence). J was trimmed by 4 bases and V by 0 bases; bases with no gene match: 16. The CDR3 here is CASSLDPSGQSVWYEQYF. CDR3 nucleotides: TGTGCCAGCAGCTTGGACCCTTCGGGACAGTCGGTCTGGTACGAGCAGTACTTC.

This chain uses TRBV10-3 with TRBJ2-7; TRBD2 might be the D (6 bases). CDR3 length: 14 amino acids. Deletions cut 10 bases from V and 4 bases from J, with 20 bases between. The germline CDR1 and CDR2 sequences are ENHRY and SYGVKD. CDR3 in amino acids: CATQLGSGSYEQYF. Written as DNA, the CDR3 is TGTGCCACCCAACTCGGGAGCGGATCATACGAGCAGTACTTC.

The rearrangement uses TRBV29-1 and TRBJ2-7; D remains ambiguous. The CDR3 extends over 13 amino acids. V lost 6 bases, J lost 0 bases, and 12 bases lay in between. In germline, CDR1 is SQVTM, CDR2 ANQGSEA. This CDR3 reads CSVLSANSYEQYF. The CDR3 nucleotides read TGCAGCGTCCTATCGGCTAACTCCTACGAGCAGTACTTC.